This T cell receptor beta chain was sequenced for a study of blood T cell repertoires in COVID-19. Assay used: immunoSEQ multiplex PCR; TCRdb lists only in-frame clones, some missing. The data hold over 100,000 clones, with about 89% observed a single time. V gave up 4 bases and J gave up 3 bases; unmatched junction bases: 6. The CDR3 spans 15 residues. CDR1 and CDR2 from the germline V gene are SGHNT and YYREEE (reference sequence). Sequencing was carried out using peripheral blood. This clonotype originated in a human donor with acute or convalescent COVID-19. The donor label of this sample is uncertain. This chain joins TRBV5-4 and TRBJ2-2; TRBD1 agrees at 7 bases. CDR3 DNA: TGTGCCAGCAGCGCAGGACAGGCGTACACCGGGGAGCTGTTTTTT. Its protein is CASSAGQAYTGELFF.